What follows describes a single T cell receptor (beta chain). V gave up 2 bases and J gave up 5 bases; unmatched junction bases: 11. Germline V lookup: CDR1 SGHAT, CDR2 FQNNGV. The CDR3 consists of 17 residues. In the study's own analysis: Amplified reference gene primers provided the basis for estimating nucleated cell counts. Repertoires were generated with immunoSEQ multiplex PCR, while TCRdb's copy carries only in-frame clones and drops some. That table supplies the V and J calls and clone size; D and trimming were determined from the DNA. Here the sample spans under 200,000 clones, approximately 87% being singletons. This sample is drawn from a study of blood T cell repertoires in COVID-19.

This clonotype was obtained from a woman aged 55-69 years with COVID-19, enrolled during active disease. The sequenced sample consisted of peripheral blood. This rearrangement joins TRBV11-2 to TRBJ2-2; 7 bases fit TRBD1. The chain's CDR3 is CASSLPGGVKITGELFF. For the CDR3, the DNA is TGTGCCAGCAGCTTACCAGGGGGAGTAAAGATAACCGGGGAGCTGTTTTTT.